This TCR beta chain came from a study of T-cell reconstitution after alpha-beta-depleted transplantation in children. The CDR3 loop spans 17 amino acids. The germline V gene encodes CDR1 DFQATT and CDR2 SNEGSKA (reference sequence). Deletions cut 0 bases from V and 0 bases from J, with 15 bases between. Study conclusions and caveats: Several hundred graft clones that had expanded were reportedly the source of alpha-beta T cells about two months after transplant. Recipient T cells and thymic progenitors that survived gave rise to the high TCRbeta diversity observed at day 60 in some patients.

Remarks on this clonotype: Its antigen is still unknown.

Unique molecular identifiers were built into the TCRbeta library. A single record per CDR3 protein comes from TCRdb applying MiXCR to the PCR reads. This sample carries around 50,000 distinct CDR3 sequences, around 50% of them seen once, and the ten largest clones take 35% to 40%. The input for sequencing was peripheral blood, taken before TCRalphabeta/CD19-depleted stem cell transplant. This clonotype originated in a boy in the first two years of life with SCID, due to receive a stem cell transplant. The chain couples TRBV20-1 to TRBJ2-1, with D possibly TRBD2 on 6 matching bases. In nucleotides, the CDR3 is TGCAGTGCTAGAGATTCTGGCGGCGGGGTCTCCTACAATGAGCAGTTCTTC. Translation gives CSARDSGGGVSYNEQFF.